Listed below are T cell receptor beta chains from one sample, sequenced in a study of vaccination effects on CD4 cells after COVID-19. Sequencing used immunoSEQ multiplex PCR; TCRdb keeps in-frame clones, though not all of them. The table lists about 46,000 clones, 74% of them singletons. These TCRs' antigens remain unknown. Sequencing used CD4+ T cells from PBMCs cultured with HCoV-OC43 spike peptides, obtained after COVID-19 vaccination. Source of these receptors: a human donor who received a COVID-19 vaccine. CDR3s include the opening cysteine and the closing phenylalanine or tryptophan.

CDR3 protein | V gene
CASREGHGGYTF | TRBV12-3/TRBV12-4
CASSVEGQSYEQYF | TRBV9
CASSLQAGVYGYTF | TRBV5-6
CASSFRDRGTEAFF | TRBV27
CASSDFVRGPILQNNSPLHF | TRBV10-2
CASRATGEGQPQHF | TRBV2
CASSESTAGNTIYF | TRBV10-2
CASSPRPGLAGEGERETQYF | TRBV27
CASSIGPGTQARRGYTF | TRBV19
CASSLRTSGGWETQYF | TRBV7-8
CASSLVGGAAYNEQFF | TRBV5-1
CASSPGQRAGQPQHF | TRBV6-5
CASSVGAGAGETQYF | TRBV9
CASSGGQGPSETQYF | TRBV5-1
CASSPVGQGRSPLHF | TRBV25-1
CASSESGTSGSGSEQFF | TRBV10-2
CASTASGQINYGYTF | TRBV6-6
CASSVDSTGEQYF | TRBV9
CASSQARGAASPLHF | TRBV14
CASSLGGGVDGYTF | TRBV6-5
CASSWDIMNTEAFF | TRBV5-1
CASSQDRRGLGAFF | TRBV3-1/TRBV3-2